This T cell receptor (beta chain) was identified during a study of cytomegalovirus exposure and HLA in healthy donors. Study-level information: The 95 million to 120 million unique TCR beta sequences, from roughly 170 million T cells, were found by an earlier analysis.

Study findings and constraints: A prior analysis recorded that most TCR beta V segments were productive about 87% or about 30% of the time. The analysis excluded some indistinguishable V segments, including TRBV6-2 and TRBV6-3. A later analysis associated 15,000 to 20,000 TCR beta sequences with HLA alleles at a 0.05 false discovery rate.

Trimming took 0 bases from V and 2 from J, leaving 13 bases between them. This CDR3 has 16 amino acids. Per germline, CDR1 LGHNA and CDR2 YNFKEQ. The PCR was carried out with 60 Vbeta primers and 13 Jbeta primers. The assay was immunoSEQ multiplex PCR, and TCRdb's table has in-frame clones only and misses some. The sample shows around 110,000 clones, approximately 72% of them seen only once. On this clone: Its antigen is still unknown.

The TCR was taken from a man younger than 30 in good health and CMV-seronegative. Specimen: PBMCs. The V and J genes are TRBV4-2 and TRBJ1-2, with D possibly matching TRBD1 (6 bases). For the CDR3, the DNA is TGTGCCAGCAGCCAAGAGAGGGTTCAGGGGAACTATGGCTACACCTTC. It encodes CASSQERVQGNYGYTF.